Here is one T cell receptor (beta chain) with its context. No antigen is known for it. This sample was taken from a study of CD8 T cells in ankylosing spondylitis. Study-level findings and limits: Several highly homologous variants made up a TCR beta motif, and this motif appeared characteristic of ankylosing spondylitis blood. Some motif variants were previously reported in reactive arthritis synovial fluid and blood. Disease-linked clones bore a CD8+ phenotype and were relatively rare in peripheral blood. The authors reported significant enrichment of disease-linked clones in matched ankylosing spondylitis synovial fluid.

By quantitative 5'-RACE with molecular barcodes, the TCR beta libraries were made. TCRdb analysed the 5' RACE reads with MiXCR anew, one entry per CDR3 protein. This repertoire shows approximately 300,000 distinct CDR3 sequences, 8% found once; its top ten account for roughly 14%. Germline-derived CDR1 and CDR2 are DFQATT and SNEGSKA (reference sequence). This CDR3 has 12 amino acids. V was cut by 3 bases and J by 1 base, with 4 bases left in between. The TCR was taken from a male donor with ankylosing spondylitis. The sequenced material came from blood, either unsorted or a sorted T cell fraction (not recorded which). The chain has TRBV20-1 and TRBJ2-1; D is uncertain. This CDR3 is CSASLSYNEQFF. The CDR3 nucleotides are TGCAGTGCTAGTCTTTCCTACAATGAGCAGTTCTTC.